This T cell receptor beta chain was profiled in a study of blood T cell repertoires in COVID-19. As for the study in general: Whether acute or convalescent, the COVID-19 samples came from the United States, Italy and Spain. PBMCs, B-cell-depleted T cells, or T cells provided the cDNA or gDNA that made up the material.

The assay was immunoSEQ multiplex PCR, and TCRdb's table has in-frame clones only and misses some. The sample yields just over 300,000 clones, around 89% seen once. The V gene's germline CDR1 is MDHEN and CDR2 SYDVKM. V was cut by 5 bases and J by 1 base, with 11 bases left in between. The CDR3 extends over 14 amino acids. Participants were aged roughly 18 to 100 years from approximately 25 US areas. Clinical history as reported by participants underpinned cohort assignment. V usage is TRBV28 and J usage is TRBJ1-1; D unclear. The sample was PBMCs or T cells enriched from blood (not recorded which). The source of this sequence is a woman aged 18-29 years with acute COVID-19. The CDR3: CASSPTFANTEAFF. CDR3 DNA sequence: TGTGCCAGCAGTCCCACTTTCGCGAACACTGAAGCTTTCTTT.